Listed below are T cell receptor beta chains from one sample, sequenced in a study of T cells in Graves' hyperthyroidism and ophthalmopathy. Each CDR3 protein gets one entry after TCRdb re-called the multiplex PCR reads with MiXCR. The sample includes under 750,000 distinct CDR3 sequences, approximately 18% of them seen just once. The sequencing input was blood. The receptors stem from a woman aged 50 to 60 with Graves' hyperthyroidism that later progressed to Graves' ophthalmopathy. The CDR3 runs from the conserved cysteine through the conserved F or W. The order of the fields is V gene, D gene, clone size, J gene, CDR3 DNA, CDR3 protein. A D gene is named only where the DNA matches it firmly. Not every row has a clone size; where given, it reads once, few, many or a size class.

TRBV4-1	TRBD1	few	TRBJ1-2	TGCGCCAGCAGCCAAGATGGAGACAGGGGTGCCTACTATGGCTACACCTTC	CASSQDGDRGAYYGYTF
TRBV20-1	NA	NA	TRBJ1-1	TGCAGTGCTAGGCCCGCGGGGGCGAGAGCTGAAGCTTTCTTT	CSARPAGARAEAFF
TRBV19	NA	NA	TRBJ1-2	TGTGCCAGTAGCCCCCCGAGACAGGCAGCTTTCTATGGCTACACCTTC	CASSPPRQAAFYGYTF
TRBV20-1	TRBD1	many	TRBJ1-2	TGCAGTGCTAGTCCGGGACAGGGGTTTGGCTATGGCTACACCTTC	CSASPGQGFGYGYTF
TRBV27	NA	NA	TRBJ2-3	TGTGCCAGCATGGATTGGGAGGACACAGATACGCAGTATTTT	CASMDWEDTDTQYF
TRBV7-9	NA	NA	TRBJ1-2	TGTGCCAGCAGCCCTTTGACAGGAGTAAGCTACACCTTC	CASSPLTGVSYTF
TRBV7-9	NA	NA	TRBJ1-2	TGTGCCAGCAGGGGGACAACCGGCTACACCTTC	CASRGTTGYTF
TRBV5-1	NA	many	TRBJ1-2	TGCGCCAGCAGCTGGGCAGGGATCAATGGCTACACCTTC	CASSWAGINGYTF
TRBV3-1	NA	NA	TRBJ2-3	TGTGCCAGCAGTCCCGGGGGGCACACAGATACGCATTATTTT	CASSPGGHTDTHYF
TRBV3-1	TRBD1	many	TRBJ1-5	TGTGCCAGCAGCTTTACAGGGGCAGGGCAGCCCCAGCATTTT	CASSFTGAGQPQHF
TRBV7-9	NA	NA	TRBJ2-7	TGTGCCAGCAGCCCGCAGTACGAGCAGTACTTC	CASSPQYEQYF
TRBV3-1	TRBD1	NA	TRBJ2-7	TGTGCCAGCAGCCACTCACAGGGGATAAAATCCTACGAGCAGTACTTC	CASSHSQGIKSYEQYF
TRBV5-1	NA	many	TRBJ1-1	TGCGCCAGCTCCCGTGGGACACTGAACACTGAAGCTTTCTTT	CASSRGTLNTEAFF
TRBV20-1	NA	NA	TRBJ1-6	TGCAGTGCTAGAGTTAGGGACGATTCACCCCTCCACTTT	CSARVRDDSPLHF
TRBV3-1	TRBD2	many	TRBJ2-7	TGTGCCAGCAGCCAATTTAGCGGGGGCAATGACGAGCAGTACTTC	CASSQFSGGNDEQYF
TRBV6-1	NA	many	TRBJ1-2	TGTGCCAGCAGTGAATGGGAAAACTATGGCTACACCTTC	CASSEWENYGYTF
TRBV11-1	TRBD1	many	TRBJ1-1	TGTGCCAGCAGCCAAGACAGGGGCGCTGAAGCTTTCTTT	CASSQDRGAEAFF
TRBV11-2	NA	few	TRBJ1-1	TGTGCCAGCAGTTACAGGGCTATAATGAACACTGAAGCTTTCTTT	CASSYRAIMNTEAFF
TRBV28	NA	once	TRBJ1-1	TGTGCCAGCAGTTTCACCCCCGAGACGATTAACACTGAAGCTTTCTTT	CASSFTPETINTEAFF
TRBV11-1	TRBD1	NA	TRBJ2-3	TGTGCCAGCAGCAAATACAGGGGGCGAGGAGATACGCAGTATTTT	CASSKYRGRGDTQYF
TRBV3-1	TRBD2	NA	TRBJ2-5	TGTGCCAGCAGCCTCTCCGGGACTAGCCTCGGGACCCAGTACTTC	CASSLSGTSLGTQYF
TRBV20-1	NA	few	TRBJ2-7	TGCAGTGCATCCCGGGACACCTACGAGCAGTACTTC	CSASRDTYEQYF
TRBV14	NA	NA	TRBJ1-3	TGTGCCAGCAGCCAAGAGGGACCGCAATTGGTGGACACCATATATTTT	CASSQEGPQLVDTIYF
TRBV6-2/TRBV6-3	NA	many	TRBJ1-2	TGTGCCAGCAGGGCAGGGAACTATGGCTACACCTTC	CASRAGNYGYTF
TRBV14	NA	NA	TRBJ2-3	TGTGCCAGCAGCCAAGATCTGGGTTGGGATACGCAGTATTTT	CASSQDLGWDTQYF